What follows are 21 T cell receptor beta chains derived from one specimen sequenced in a study of control samples from healthy donors and cancer patients. The method was immunoSEQ multiplex PCR; TCRdb's version includes in-frame clones alone and lacks a portion of them. The sample holds 25,000 to 35,000 clones, 79% seen once. Sequenced input: PBMCs. The receptors shown here come from a man in his 60s with head and neck cancer.

The chain combines TRBV2 with TRBJ1-5; D is undetermined. The length of the CDR3 is 15 residues. V gave up 7 bases and J gave up 1 base, with 14 bases separating them. The germline V gene encodes CDR1 SNHLY and CDR2 FYNNEI. The CDR3 protein is CASTSALLSNQPQHF. The CDR3 DNA reads as TGTGCCAGCACGTCTGCTTTATTAAGCAATCAGCCCCAGCATTTT.

The chain uses TRBV6-5 and TRBJ1-2, with no clear D. Germline lookup yields CDR1 MNHEY and CDR2 SVGAGI. Trimming stripped 2 bases from V and 8 bases from J, with 12 bases between. The length of the CDR3 is 13 residues. The CDR3 region is CASSYVGSWGYTF. CDR3 DNA: TGTGCCAGCAGTTACGTAGGCTCTTGGGGCTACACCTTC.

The V gene is TRBV11-3, the J gene TRBJ2-2; D remains ambiguous. CDR3 length: 14 amino acids. Between the trimmed V and J ends, which lost 5 bases and 1 base, there was a span of 8 bases. Germline CDR1 and CDR2: SGHNT and YENEEA. The DNA of the CDR3 is TGTGCCAGCAGCCCAGACGGGAACACCGGGGAGCTGTTTTTT. Translation gives CASSPDGNTGELFF.

This chain joins TRBV30 and TRBJ2-2; no definite D call. Trimming took off 4 bases at V and 1 base at J, with 10 bases between the two ends. The CDR3 contains 14 residues. Germline lookup yields CDR1 GTSNPN and CDR2 SVGIG (reference sequence). The DNA of the CDR3 is TGTGCCTGGATTGGGTACAGGAACACCGGGGAGCTGTTTTTT. Its translation is CAWIGYRNTGELFF.

V is TRBV27 and J is TRBJ2-7; D might be TRBD1 or TRBD2, each matching 5 bases. V was trimmed by 6 bases and J by 2 bases, leaving 14 bases between them. CDR1 and CDR2 (germline): MNHEY, SMNVEV (reference sequence). The CDR3 contains 14 residues. CDR3 amino acids: CASSPRDGTYEQYF. In DNA form, the CDR3 reads TGTGCCAGCAGCCCCCGGGACGGGACCTACGAGCAGTACTTC.

V is TRBV25-1 and J is TRBJ1-1, with TRBD1 matching 7 bases. In germline, CDR1 is MGHDK, CDR2 SYGVNS. The CDR3 spans 15 residues. V trimming: 5 bases; J trimming: 1 base; junction bases outside the gene matches: 7. The CDR3 is CASSPDTGANTEAFF. Written as DNA, the CDR3 is TGTGCCAGCAGTCCGGATACAGGGGCGAACACTGAAGCTTTCTTT.

V and J are TRBV4-1 and TRBJ2-1; TRBD2 aligns across 12 bases. J lost 0 bases, V lost 0 bases, and 9 bases had no gene match. The length of the CDR3 is 20 residues. Germline-derived CDR1 and CDR2 are MGHRA and YSYEKL. CDR3 bases: TGCGCCAGCAGCCAAGAATGGACTAGCGGGATCGTTAGCTCCTACAATGAGCAGTTCTTC. It encodes CASSQEWTSGIVSSYNEQFF.

The chain uses TRBV6-5 and TRBJ1-5; a weak D match, TRBD1 (6 bases). The V gene's germline CDR1 is MNHEY and CDR2 SVGAGI. The ends were cut back, 5 bases at V and 0 bases at J, with 8 bases in the middle. The CDR3 runs 14 residues. For the CDR3, the DNA is TGTGCCAGCAGTACAGGGTTTAGCAATCAGCCCCAGCATTTT. Translating gives CASSTGFSNQPQHF.

This clone was observed a few times. The rearrangement joins TRBV5-5 to TRBJ2-7; no reliable D call. CDR1 and CDR2 from the germline V gene are SGHKS and YYEKEE (reference sequence). V was clipped by 0 bases and J by 3 bases, with 13 bases between them. The CDR3 is made up of 15 amino acids. This CDR3 reads CASSLAAGENYEQYF. The DNA of the CDR3 is TGTGCCAGCAGCTTGGCGGCAGGCGAAAACTACGAGCAGTACTTC.

The rearrangement links TRBV9 to TRBJ2-7; no clear D. This CDR3 has 14 residues. The V gene's germline CDR1 is SGDLS and CDR2 YYNGEE. V dropped 6 bases and J dropped 0 bases, with 13 bases sitting between them. The CDR3 sequence: CASNLDASSYEQYF. CDR3 DNA sequence: TGTGCCAGCAACCTGGACGCAAGCTCCTACGAGCAGTACTTC.

This clone was seen a few times. The chain links TRBV30 to TRBJ1-2, with TRBD1 identical over 7 bases. The junction had 7 bases not matched to a gene; V was cut back by 2 bases and J by 4 bases. The germline gives CDR1 GTSNPN, CDR2 SVGIG (reference sequence). The CDR3 loop spans 14 amino acids. The CDR3 here is CAWSPRTGVYGYTF. Here the CDR3 DNA reads TGTGCCTGGAGTCCCCGGACAGGAGTCTATGGCTACACCTTC.

Regarding this clone: An end of the junction does not agree with germline; a read error may underlie this. V is TRBV6-5 and J is TRBJ2-7, with TRBD1 as a possible D gene (6 bases). This CDR3 has 13 residues. Germline lookup yields CDR1 MNHEY and CDR2 SVGAGI. DNA for the CDR3: TGTGCCAGCATCCTCACAACAGGGATGGGTTTGGACTTC. Protein product: CASILTTGMGLDF.

J is TRBJ2-7 and V is TRBV5-1; the match to TRBD2 covers 12 bases. The germline V gene has CDR1 SGHRS and CDR2 YFSETQ. With 2 bases clipped from V and 5 bases from J, the junction kept 5 bases outside the gene matches. The CDR3 has 15 residues. DNA for the CDR3: TGCGCCAGCAGCTTAGGGACTAGCGGGTTCGACGAGCAGTACTTC. This codes for CASSLGTSGFDEQYF.

The chain carries TRBV5-4 and TRBJ2-5, with 9 bases fitting TRBD2. V trimming: 0 bases; J trimming: 5 bases; junction bases outside the gene matches: 8. Germline V gene sequence: CDR1 SGHNT, CDR2 YYREEE (reference sequence). The CDR3 covers 16 residues. CDR3 bases: TGTGCCAGCAGCTTGGGTAGCGGGAGACTCGTGGAGACCCAGTACTTC. It translates to CASSLGSGRLVETQYF.

Remarks on this clone: Other nucleotide sequences from this sample produce the same CDR3. J is TRBJ2-5 and V is TRBV28, with no clear D. This CDR3 has 15 residues. Trimming cost V 1 base and J 5 bases, with 14 bases left between them. CDR1 and CDR2 from the germline V gene are MDHEN and SYDVKM. For the CDR3, the DNA is TGTGCCAGCAGTTTATTGTACAGTGGGCAGGAGACCCAGTACTTC. Amino acid sequence: CASSLLYSGQETQYF.

The rearrangement links TRBV5-6 to TRBJ2-1, with 8 bases matching TRBD2. Germline-derived CDR1 and CDR2 are SGHDT and YYEEEE. The V and J ends lost 3 bases and 10 bases, in that order; junction bases with no gene match: 9. The length of the CDR3 is 14 residues. CDR3 in DNA: TGTGCCAGCAGCTCAACCATACTAGCGGCCGAGCAGTTCTTC. It codes for CASSSTILAAEQFF. Complete variable domain (other parts from reference TRBV5-6 and TRBJ2-1): DAGVTQSPTHLIKTRGQQVTLRCSPKSGHDTVSWYQQALGQGPQFIFQYYEEEERQRGNFPDRFSGHQFPNYSSELNVNALLLGDSALYLCASSSTILAAEQFFGPGTRLTVL.

The gene calls are TRBV10-2 and TRBJ2-7; TRBD2 agrees at 12 bases. There are 14 residues in the CDR3. Germline V CDR1 and CDR2: WSHSY, SAAADI. V lost 11 bases and J lost 1; bases outside the gene matches: 6. Here the CDR3 DNA reads TGCGCCTGCAAGACTAGCGGGGGTTCCTACGAGCAGTACTTC. It is translated as CACKTSGGSYEQYF.

The chain links TRBV9 to TRBJ2-1, with TRBD2 as a possible D gene (6 bases). The V gene lost 4 bases and the J gene lost 8 bases, with 16 bases spanning the gap. Germline CDR1 is SGDLS and CDR2 is YYNGEE. CDR3 length: 14 amino acids. The CDR3 here is CASSPPPTGDEQFF. The CDR3 coding sequence is TGTGCCAGCAGCCCCCCTCCAACGGGAGATGAGCAGTTCTTC.

This rearrangement joins TRBV28 to TRBJ2-7; 13 nucleotides align to TRBD2. The germline V gene has CDR1 MDHEN and CDR2 SYDVKM. The CDR3 contains 19 residues. V trimming: 1 base; J trimming: 2 bases; junction bases outside the gene matches: 11. The CDR3 reads CASSLSYGTSGIRTYEQYF. The CDR3 DNA sequence: TGTGCCAGCAGTTTATCCTACGGGACTAGCGGGATAAGGACCTACGAGCAGTACTTC.

This clone was detected only once. This chain connects TRBV7-2 to TRBJ1-2; D unclear. CDR1 SGHTA and CDR2 FQGNSA come from the germline V gene. This CDR3 is built from 16 residues. Trimming removed 1 base from V and 5 bases from J, with 17 bases in between. CDR3 sequence reads: CASSLVSQTVRYGYTF. In DNA, the CDR3 is TGTGCCAGCAGCTTAGTATCTCAGACGGTGAGGTATGGCTACACCTTC.

In this sample, this clone turned up a few times. The chain employs TRBV6-4 and TRBJ2-3; 8 positions agree with TRBD2. V shed 0 bases and J 2 bases; nucleotides not matched to a gene: 1. This CDR3 contains 15 residues. Germline V lookup: CDR1 MRHNA, CDR2 SNTAGT. CDR3 sequence (DNA): TGTGCCAGCAGTGACTCTAGCGGGGTCACAGATACGCAGTATTTT. This sequence encodes CASSDSSGVTDTQYF.